The sequence of this TCR beta chain was determined in a study of cytomegalovirus exposure and HLA in healthy donors. Concerning this clone: Its antigen is unidentified.

In the PCR, 60 Vbeta and 13 Jbeta primers were used. Measured with immunoSEQ multiplex PCR; TCRdb has only the in-frame clones, and not every one. The sample has 200,000 to 250,000 clones; around 76% are singletons. It was healthy bone marrow donors who served as donors. V shed 3 bases and J shed 0 bases, with 15 bases lying between them. The CDR3 consists of 17 residues. Per germline, CDR1 SNHLY and CDR2 FYNNEI. Notes on the study in general: CMV antigen specificity of three CMV-associated chains was confirmed in vitro. The authors excluded some V segments, including TRBV6-2 and TRBV6-3, as indistinguishable. Reportedly, cytomegalovirus status was diagnosed with high sensitivity and specificity.

Sequenced material: PBMCs. This chain links TRBV2 with TRBJ1-3; no firm D call. This clonotype originated in a woman between 40 and 55 years old in good health and CMV-seropositive. DNA of the CDR3: TGTGCCAGCAGTGACCCCCCGGCTCGGGGCTCTGGAAACACCATATATTTT. Amino acid sequence: CASSDPPARGSGNTIYF.